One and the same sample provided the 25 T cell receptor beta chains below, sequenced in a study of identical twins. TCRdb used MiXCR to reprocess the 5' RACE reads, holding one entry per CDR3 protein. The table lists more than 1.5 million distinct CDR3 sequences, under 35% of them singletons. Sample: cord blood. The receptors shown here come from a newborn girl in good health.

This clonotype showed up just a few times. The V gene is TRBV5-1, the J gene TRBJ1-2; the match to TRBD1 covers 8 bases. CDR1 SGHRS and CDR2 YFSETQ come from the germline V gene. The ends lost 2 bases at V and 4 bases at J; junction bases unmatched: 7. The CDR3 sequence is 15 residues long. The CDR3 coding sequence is TGCGCCAGCAGCTTATCGGCAGGGGGCCCCTATGGCTACACCTTC. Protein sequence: CASSLSAGGPYGYTF.

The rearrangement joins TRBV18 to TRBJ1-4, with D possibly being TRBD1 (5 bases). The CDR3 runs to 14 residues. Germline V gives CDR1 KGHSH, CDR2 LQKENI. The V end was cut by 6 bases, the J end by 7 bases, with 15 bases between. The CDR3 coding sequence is TGTGCCAGCTCGACGACACTGGGGGGTGAAAAACTGTTTTTT. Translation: CASSTTLGGEKLFF.

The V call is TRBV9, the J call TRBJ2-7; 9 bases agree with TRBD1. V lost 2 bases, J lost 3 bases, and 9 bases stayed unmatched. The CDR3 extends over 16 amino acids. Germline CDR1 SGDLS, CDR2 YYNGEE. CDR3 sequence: CASSVRAGTGNYEQYF. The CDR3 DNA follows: TGTGCCAGCAGCGTGAGAGCCGGGACAGGGAACTACGAGCAGTACTTC. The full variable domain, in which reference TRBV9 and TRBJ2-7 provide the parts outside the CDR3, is DSGVTQTPKHLITATGQRVTLRCSPRSGDLSVYWYQQSLDQGLQFLIQYYNGEERAKGNILERFSAQQFPDLHSELNLSSLELGDSALYFCASSVRAGTGNYEQYFGPGTRLTVT.

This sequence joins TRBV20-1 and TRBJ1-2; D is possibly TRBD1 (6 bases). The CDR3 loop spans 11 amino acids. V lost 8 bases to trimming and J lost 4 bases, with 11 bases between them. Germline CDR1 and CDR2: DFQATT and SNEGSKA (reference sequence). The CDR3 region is CSITGRYGYTF. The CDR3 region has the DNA TGCAGTATAACAGGGCGCTATGGCTACACCTTC.

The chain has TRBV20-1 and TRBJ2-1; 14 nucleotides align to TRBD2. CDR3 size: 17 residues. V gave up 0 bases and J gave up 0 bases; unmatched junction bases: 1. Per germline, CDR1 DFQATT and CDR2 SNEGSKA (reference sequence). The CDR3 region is CSARDGTSGGSYNEQFF. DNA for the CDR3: TGCAGTGCTAGAGATGGGACTAGCGGGGGCTCCTACAATGAGCAGTTCTTC.

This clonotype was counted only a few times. CDR3 sequence: CASSSRLAGALDTQYF. DNA of the CDR3: TGTGCCAGCAGCTCCAGACTAGCGGGAGCCCTAGATACGCAGTATTTT. The chain has TRBV12-3 or TRBV12-4 and TRBJ2-3, with 12 bases aligning to TRBD2. V lost 6 bases and J lost 5; bases outside the gene matches: 9. This CDR3 is 16 amino acids long.

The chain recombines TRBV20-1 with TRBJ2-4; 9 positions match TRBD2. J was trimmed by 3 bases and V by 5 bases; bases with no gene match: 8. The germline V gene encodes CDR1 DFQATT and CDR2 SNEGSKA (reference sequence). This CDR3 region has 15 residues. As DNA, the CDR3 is TGCAGTGCTCCCGGGACTAGCAGGGGCAAAAACATTCAGTACTTC. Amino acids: CSAPGTSRGKNIQYF.

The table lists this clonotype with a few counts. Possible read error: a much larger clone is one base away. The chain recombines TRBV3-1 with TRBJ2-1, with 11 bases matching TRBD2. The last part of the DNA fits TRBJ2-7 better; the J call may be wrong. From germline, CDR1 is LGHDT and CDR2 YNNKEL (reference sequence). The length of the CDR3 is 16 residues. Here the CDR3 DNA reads TGTGCCAGCAGCCAAGTAGCGGGAGGGATACACAATGAGCAGTACTTC. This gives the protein CASSQVAGGIHNEQYF.

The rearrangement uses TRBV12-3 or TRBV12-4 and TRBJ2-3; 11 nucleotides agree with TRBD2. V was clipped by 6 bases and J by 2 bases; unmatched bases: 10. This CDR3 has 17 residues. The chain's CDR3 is CASSPRGLAVTTDTQYF. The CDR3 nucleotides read TGTGCCAGCAGCCCTCGGGGACTAGCGGTAACCACAGATACGCAGTATTTT.

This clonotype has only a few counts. The CDR3 here is CASSLRRVSGRSRTDTQYF. CDR3 bases: TGTGCCAGCAGTTTAAGGCGGGTTAGCGGGAGGAGTCGGACAGATACGCAGTATTTT. The chain has TRBV28 and TRBJ2-3, with 10 bases aligning to TRBD2. The CDR3 is made up of 19 amino acids. V was clipped by 2 bases and J by 3 bases; unmatched bases: 14. CDR1 MDHEN and CDR2 SYDVKM come from the germline V gene.

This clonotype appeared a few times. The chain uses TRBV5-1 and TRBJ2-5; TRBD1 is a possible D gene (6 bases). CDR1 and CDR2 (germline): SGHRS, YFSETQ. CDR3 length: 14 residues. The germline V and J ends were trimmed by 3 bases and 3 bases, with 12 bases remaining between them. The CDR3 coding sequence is TGCGCCAGCAGCTCCGGGACACCGAAAGAGACCCAGTACTTC. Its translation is CASSSGTPKETQYF.

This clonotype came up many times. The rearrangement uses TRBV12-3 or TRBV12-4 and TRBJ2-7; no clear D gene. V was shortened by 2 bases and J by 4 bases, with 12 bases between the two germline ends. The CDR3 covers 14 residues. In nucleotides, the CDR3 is TGTGCCAGCAGTTTAACCCTCGACGGTTACGAGCAGTACTTC. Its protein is CASSLTLDGYEQYF.

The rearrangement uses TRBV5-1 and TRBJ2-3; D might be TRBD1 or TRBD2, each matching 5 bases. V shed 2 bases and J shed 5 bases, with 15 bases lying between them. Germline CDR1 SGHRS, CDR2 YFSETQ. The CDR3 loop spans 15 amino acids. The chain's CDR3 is CASSFPDSGGDTQYF. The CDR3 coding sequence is TGCGCCAGCAGCTTCCCCGACAGCGGAGGAGATACGCAGTATTTT.

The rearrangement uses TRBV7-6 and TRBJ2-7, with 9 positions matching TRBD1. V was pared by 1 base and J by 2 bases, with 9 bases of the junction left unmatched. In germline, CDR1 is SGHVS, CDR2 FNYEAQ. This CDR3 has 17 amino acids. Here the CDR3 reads CASSLDMTGGATYEQYF. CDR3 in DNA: TGTGCCAGCAGCTTAGATATGACAGGGGGGGCGACCTACGAGCAGTACTTC. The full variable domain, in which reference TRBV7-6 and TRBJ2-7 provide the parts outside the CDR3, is GAGVSQSPRYKVTKRGQDVALRCDPISGHVSLYWYRQALGQGPEFLTYFNYEAQQDKSGLPNDRFSAERPEGSISTLTIQRTEQRDSAMYRCASSLDMTGGATYEQYFGPGTRLTVT.

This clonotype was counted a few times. CDR3: CATSDLPRDTEAFF. The CDR3 DNA sequence: TGTGCCACCAGTGATTTGCCCAGGGACACTGAAGCTTTCTTT. The chain uses TRBV24-1 and TRBJ1-1; maybe TRBD1 (5 bases). The germline V gene encodes CDR1 KGHDR and CDR2 SFDVKD. This CDR3 is built from 14 residues. V shed 0 bases and J shed 3 bases, with 7 bases lying between them.

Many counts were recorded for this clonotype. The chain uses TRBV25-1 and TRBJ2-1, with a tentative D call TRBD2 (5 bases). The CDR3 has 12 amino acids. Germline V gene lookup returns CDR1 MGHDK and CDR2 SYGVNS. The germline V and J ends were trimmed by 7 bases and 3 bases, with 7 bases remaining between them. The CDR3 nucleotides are TGTGCCAGCACCCGGGACTACAATGAGCAGTTCTTC. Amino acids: CASTRDYNEQFF.

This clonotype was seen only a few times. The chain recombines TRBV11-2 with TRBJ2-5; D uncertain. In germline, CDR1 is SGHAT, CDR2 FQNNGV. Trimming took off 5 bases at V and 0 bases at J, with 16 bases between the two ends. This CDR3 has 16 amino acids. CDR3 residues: CASSPTSVMYQETQYF. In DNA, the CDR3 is TGTGCCAGCAGCCCGACTTCAGTCATGTACCAAGAGACCCAGTACTTC. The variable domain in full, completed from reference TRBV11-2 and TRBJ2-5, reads EAGVAQSPRYKIIEKRQSVAFWCNPISGHATLYWYQQILGQGPKLLIQFQNNGVVDDSQLPKDRFSAERLKGVDSTLKIQPAKLEDSAVYLCASSPTSVMYQETQYFGPGTRLLVL.

In DNA form, the CDR3 reads TGCAGTGCTAGACGGCTAGCGGGAAAGACAGATACGCAGTATTTT. Its protein product is CSARRLAGKTDTQYF. The chain has TRBV20-1 and TRBJ2-3; the match to TRBD2 covers 9 bases. The ends lost 2 bases at V and 3 bases at J; junction bases unmatched: 6. Germline CDR1 is DFQATT and CDR2 is SNEGSKA (reference sequence). The CDR3 runs to 15 residues.

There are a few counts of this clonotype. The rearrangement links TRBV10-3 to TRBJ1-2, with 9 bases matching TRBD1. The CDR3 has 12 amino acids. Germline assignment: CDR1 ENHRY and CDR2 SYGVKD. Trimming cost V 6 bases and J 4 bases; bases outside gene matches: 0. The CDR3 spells CAIRQGAYGYTF. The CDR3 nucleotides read TGTGCCATCAGACAGGGGGCCTATGGCTACACCTTC.

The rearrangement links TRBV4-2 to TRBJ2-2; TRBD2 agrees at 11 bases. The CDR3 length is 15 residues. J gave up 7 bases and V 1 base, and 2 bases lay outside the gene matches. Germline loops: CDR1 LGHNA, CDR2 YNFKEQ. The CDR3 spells CASSQAGTSGGELFF. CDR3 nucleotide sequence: TGTGCCAGCAGCCAAGCCGGGACTAGCGGCGGGGAGCTGTTTTTT.

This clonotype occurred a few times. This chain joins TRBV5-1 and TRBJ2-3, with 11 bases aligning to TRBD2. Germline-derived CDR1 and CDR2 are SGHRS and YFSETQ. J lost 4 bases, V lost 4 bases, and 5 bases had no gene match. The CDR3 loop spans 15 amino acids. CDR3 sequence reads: CASSRGLAAPDTQYF. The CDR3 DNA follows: TGCGCCAGCAGCCGGGGACTAGCGGCTCCAGATACGCAGTATTTT.

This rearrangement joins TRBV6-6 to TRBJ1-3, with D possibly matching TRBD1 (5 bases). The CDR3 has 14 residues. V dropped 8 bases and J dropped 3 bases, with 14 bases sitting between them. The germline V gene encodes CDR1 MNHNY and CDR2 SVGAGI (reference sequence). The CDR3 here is CASGDFGFGNTIYF. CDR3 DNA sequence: TGTGCCAGCGGGGACTTTGGATTTGGAAACACCATATATTTT.

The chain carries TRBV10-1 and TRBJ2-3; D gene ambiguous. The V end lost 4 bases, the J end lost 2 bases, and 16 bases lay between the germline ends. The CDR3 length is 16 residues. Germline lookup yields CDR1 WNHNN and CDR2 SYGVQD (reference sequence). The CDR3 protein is CASSGRRINATDTQYF. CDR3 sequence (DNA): TGCGCCAGCAGTGGGCGGCGGATTAATGCCACAGATACGCAGTATTTT.

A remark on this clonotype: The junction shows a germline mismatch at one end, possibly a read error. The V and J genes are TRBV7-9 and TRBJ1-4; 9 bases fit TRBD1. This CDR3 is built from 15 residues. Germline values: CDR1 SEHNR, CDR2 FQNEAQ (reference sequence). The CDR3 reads CAGSLRTGADEKLFF. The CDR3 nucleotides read TGTGCCGGCAGCTTAAGGACAGGGGCGGATGAAAAACTGTTTTTT. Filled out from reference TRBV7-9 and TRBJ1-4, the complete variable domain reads DTGVSQNPRHKITKRGQNVTFRCDPISEHNRLYWYRQTLGQGPEFLTYFQNEAQLEKSRLLSDRFSAERPKGSFSTLEIQRTEQGDSAMYLCAGSLRTGADEKLFFGSGTQLSVL.

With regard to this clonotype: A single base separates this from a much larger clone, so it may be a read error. This chain's CDR3 is CASSLAGLADHEQYF. The CDR3 DNA sequence: TGTGCCAGCAGCTTAGCCGGACTAGCTGACCACGAGCAGTACTTC. The genes are TRBV7-9 and TRBJ2-5; 8 bases match TRBD2. The J call may be incorrect, as the DNA end agrees better with TRBJ2-7. CDR1 is SEHNR, CDR2 FQNEAQ, per germline (reference sequence). CDR3 size: 15 residues.